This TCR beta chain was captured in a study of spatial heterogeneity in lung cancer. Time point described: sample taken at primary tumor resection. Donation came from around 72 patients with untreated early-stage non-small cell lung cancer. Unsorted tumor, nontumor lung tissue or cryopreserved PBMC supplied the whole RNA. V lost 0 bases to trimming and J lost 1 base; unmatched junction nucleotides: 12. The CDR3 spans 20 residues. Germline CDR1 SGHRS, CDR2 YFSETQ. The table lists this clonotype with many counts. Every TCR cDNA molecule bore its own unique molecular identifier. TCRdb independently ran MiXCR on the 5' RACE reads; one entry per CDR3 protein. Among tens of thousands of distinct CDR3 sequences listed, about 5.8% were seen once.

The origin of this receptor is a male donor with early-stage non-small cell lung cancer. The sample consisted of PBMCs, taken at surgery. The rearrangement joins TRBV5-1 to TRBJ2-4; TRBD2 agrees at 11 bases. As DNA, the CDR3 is TGCGCCAGCAGCTTGGTGACTAGCGGGGTTCAGGCGATTGCCAAAAACATTCAGTACTTC. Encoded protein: CASSLVTSGVQAIAKNIQYF.